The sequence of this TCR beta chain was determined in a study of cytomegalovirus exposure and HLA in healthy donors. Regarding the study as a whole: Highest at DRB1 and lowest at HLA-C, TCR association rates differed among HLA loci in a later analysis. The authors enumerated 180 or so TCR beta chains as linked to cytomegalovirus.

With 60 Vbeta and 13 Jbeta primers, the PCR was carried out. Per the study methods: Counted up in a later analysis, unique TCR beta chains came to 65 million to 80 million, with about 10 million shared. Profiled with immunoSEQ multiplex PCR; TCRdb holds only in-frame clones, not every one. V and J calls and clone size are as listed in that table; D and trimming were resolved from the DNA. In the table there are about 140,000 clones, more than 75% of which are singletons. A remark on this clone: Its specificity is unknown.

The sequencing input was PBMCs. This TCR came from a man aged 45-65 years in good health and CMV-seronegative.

The CDR3 DNA reads TGTGCCAGCTCCTGGGCTTATAACACTGAAGCTTTCTTT. It codes for CASSWAYNTEAFF. This chain joins TRBV14 and TRBJ1-1; no clear D. V lost 8 bases and J lost 2, with 12 bases in between. The CDR3 runs to 13 residues. CDR1 is SGHDN and CDR2 is FVKESK in the germline V gene.